This T cell receptor beta chain was captured in a study of cytomegalovirus exposure and HLA in healthy donors. The germline V gene encodes CDR1 SEHNR and CDR2 FQNEAQ (reference sequence). This CDR3 is built from 14 residues. Trimming took 7 bases from V and 4 from J; bases not matched to a gene: 4. In the PCR, 60 Vbeta and 13 Jbeta primers were used. Profiled with immunoSEQ multiplex PCR; TCRdb holds only in-frame clones, not every one. The sample lists fewer than 150,000 clones; less than 80% were seen once. The V and J genes are TRBV7-9 and TRBJ2-3; TRBD2 agrees at 11 bases. This clonotype was obtained from a woman aged 40 to 50 in good health and CMV-seropositive. Sequenced: PBMCs. The CDR3 coding sequence is TGTGCCAGCATACTAGCGGGGGAGGCAGATACGCAGTATTTT. Its protein is CASILAGEADTQYF.